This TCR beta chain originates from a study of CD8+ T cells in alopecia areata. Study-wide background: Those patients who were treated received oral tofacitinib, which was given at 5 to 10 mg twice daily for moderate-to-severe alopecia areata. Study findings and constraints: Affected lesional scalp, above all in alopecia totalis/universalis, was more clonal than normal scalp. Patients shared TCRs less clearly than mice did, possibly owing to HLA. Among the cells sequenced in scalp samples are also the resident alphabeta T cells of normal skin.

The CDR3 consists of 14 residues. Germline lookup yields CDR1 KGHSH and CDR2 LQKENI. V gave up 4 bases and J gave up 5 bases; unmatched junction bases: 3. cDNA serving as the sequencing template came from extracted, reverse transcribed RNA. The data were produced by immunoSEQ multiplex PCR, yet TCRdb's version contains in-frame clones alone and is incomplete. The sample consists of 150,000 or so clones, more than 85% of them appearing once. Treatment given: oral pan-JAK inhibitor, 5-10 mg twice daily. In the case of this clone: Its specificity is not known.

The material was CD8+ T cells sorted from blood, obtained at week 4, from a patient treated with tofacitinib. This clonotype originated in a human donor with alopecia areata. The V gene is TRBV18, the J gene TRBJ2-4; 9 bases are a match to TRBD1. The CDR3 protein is CASSLRQGENIQYF. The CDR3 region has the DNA TGTGCCAGCTCACTGCGACAGGGGGAAAACATTCAGTACTTC.